This T cell receptor beta chain was retrieved from a study of vaccination and CD4 T cells after COVID-19. Study in general: By nasal swab PCR, the convalescent patients were SARS-CoV-2 positive, with several mild cases and one severe. Study outcomes and limitations: Post-vaccination, and not before, a median roughly 86% of reactive clones appeared in convalescent patients.

The assay that was used to sequence DNA from cultured CD4+ T cells was the Oncomine TCR Beta short-read assay. TCRdb re-called the PCR reads with MiXCR, one entry per CDR3 protein. The table has fewer than 25,000 distinct CDR3 sequences, roughly 50% seen once; the top ten hold roughly 4%. This clonotype was counted only a few times. Its target is unknown. Treatment defined: approximately nine-day PBMC culture with coronavirus spike peptide pools or control peptides (ViraFEST assay). V gave up 5 bases and J gave up 7 bases, with 12 bases separating them. CDR3 length: 13 amino acids. CDR1 SGHTA and CDR2 FQGNSA come from the germline V gene.

The chain recombines TRBV7-2 with TRBJ2-1; tentatively, D is TRBD2 (5 bases). This clonotype was obtained from a human donor who had recovered from COVID-19. Specimen: CD4+ T cells from blood, cultured in vitro. The CDR3 DNA sequence: TGTGCCAGCAGCAGGACTCGTTTTAATGAGCAGTTCTTC. It yields the protein CASSRTRFNEQFF.